This T cell receptor beta chain originates from a study of T cells after yellow fever vaccination. Study-level points and caveats: CD4 and CD8 compartments shared a small share of clonotypes.

TCRdb analysed the 5' RACE reads with MiXCR anew, one entry per CDR3 protein. The table shows about 360,000 distinct CDR3 sequences, with under 7.5% occurring only once. Trimming shortened V by 0 bases and J by 5 bases, and 17 bases separated the two germline ends. Germline assignment: CDR1 LGHNA and CDR2 YNFKEQ. The CDR3 is 17 residues long. As for this clonotype: The antigen remains unidentified.

This sequence originates from a man under 40 who received the YFV17D yellow fever vaccine. Sequencing used PBMCs, obtained 5 days after the yellow fever booster vaccination. The chain has TRBV4-2 and TRBJ2-1; D possibly uses TRBD1 or TRBD2 (5 bases each). CDR3 in DNA: TGTGCCAGCAGCCAAGAGCCGTATGGGACCGACCACAATGAGCAGTTCTTC. Translation: CASSQEPYGTDHNEQFF.